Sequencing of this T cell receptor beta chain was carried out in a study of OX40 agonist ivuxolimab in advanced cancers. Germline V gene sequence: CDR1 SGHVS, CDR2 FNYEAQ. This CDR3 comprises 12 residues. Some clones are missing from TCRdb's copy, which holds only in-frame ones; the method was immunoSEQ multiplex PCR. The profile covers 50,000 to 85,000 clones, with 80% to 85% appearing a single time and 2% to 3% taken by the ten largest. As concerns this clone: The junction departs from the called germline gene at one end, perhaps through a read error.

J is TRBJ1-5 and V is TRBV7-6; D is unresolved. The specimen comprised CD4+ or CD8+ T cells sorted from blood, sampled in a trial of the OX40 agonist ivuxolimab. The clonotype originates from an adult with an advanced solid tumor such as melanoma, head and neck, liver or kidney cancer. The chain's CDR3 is CASSRPDQLQHF. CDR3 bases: TGTGCCAGCAGCAGACCCGATCAGCTCCAGCATTTT.